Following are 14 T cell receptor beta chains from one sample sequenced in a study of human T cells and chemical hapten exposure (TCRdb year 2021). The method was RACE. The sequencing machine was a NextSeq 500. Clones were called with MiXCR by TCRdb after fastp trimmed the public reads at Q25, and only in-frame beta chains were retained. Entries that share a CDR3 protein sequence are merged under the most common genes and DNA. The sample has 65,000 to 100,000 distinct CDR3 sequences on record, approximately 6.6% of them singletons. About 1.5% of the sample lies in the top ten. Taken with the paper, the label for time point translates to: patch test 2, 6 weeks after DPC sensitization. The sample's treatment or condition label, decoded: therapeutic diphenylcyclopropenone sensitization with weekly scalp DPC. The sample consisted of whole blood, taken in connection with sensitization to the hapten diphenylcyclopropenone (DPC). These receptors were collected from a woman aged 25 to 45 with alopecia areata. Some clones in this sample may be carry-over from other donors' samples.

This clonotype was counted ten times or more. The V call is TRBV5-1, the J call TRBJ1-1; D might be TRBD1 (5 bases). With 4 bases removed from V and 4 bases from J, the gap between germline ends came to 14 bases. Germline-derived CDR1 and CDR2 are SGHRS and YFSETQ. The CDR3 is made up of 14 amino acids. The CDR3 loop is CASSRGREGTEAFF. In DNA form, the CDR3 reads TGCGCCAGCAGCCGGGGCAGGGAGGGCACTGAAGCTTTCTTT.

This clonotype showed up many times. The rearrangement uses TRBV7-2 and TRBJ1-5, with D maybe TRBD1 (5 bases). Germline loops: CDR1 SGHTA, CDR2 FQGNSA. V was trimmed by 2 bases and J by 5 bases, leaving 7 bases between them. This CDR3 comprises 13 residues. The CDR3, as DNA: TGTGCCAGCAGCTTATGGGACGATCAGCCCCAGCATTTT. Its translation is CASSLWDDQPQHF.

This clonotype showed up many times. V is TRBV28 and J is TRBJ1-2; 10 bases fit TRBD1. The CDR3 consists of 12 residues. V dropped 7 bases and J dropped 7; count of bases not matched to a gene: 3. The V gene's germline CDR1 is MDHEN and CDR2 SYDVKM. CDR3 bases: TGTGCCAGCATCCGGGACAGGGGTGGCTACACCTTC. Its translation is CASIRDRGGYTF.

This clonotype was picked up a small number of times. The CDR3 protein is CATSEPGSVDTQYF. Written as DNA, the CDR3 is TGTGCCACCAGTGAGCCGGGGAGTGTAGATACGCAGTATTTT. This chain connects TRBV24-1 to TRBJ2-3; D possibly corresponds to TRBD2 (5 bases). V was clipped by 4 bases and J by 5 bases, with 12 bases between them. Germline V gives CDR1 KGHDR, CDR2 SFDVKD. The CDR3 length is 14 residues.

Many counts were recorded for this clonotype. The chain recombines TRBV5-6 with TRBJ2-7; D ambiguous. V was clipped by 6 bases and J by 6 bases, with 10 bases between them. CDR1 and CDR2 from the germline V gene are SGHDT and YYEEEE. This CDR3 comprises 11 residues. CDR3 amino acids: CASTRDGEQYF. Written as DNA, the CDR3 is TGTGCCAGCACACGTGACGGCGAGCAGTACTTC.

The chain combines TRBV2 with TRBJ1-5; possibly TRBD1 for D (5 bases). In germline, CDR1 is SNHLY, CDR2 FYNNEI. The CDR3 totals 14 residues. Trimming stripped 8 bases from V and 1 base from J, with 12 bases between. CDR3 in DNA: TGTGCCAGCCGCGGGGGGTACAGCAATCAGCCCCAGCATTTT. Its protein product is CASRGGYSNQPQHF.

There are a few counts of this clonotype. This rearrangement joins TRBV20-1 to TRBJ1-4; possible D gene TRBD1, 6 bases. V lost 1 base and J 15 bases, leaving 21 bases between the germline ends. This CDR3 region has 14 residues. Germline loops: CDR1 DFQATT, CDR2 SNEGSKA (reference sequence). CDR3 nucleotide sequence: TGCAGTGCTAGAGTTCACATACCGGGGGCCAATATGTTTTTT. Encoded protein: CSARVHIPGANMFF.

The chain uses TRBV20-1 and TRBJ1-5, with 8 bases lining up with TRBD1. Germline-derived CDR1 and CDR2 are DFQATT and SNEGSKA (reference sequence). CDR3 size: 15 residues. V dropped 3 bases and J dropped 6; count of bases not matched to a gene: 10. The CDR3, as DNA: TGCAGTGCTAGGACAGGGGATGTGGGTGGTCAGCCCCAGCATTTT. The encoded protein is CSARTGDVGGQPQHF.

CDR3 region: CASRKRTSGYTDTQYF. In DNA, the CDR3 is TGTGCCAGCAGAAAAAGGACTAGCGGATACACAGATACGCAGTATTTT. This chain joins TRBV6-5 and TRBJ2-3, with 10 bases matching TRBD2. The CDR3 covers 16 residues. The V and J ends lost 6 bases and 2 bases, in that order; junction bases with no gene match: 8. The V gene's germline CDR1 is MNHEY and CDR2 SVGAGI.

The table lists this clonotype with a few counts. Here the CDR3 DNA reads TGTGCCAGCAGTTTCGGAGGTGGGGCGCAGACCCCGCAGTATTTT. Its protein product is CASSFGGGAQTPQYF. V is TRBV27 and J is TRBJ2-3; D may be TRBD1 or TRBD2 (5 bases each). Germline lookup yields CDR1 MNHEY and CDR2 SMNVEV (reference sequence). Trimming took off 3 bases at V and 10 bases at J, with 20 bases between the two ends. This CDR3 has 15 amino acids.

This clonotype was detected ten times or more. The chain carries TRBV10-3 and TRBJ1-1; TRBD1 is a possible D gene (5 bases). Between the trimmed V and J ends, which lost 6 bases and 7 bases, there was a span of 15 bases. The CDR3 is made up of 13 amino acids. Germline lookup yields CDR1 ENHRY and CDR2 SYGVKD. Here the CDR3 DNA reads TGTGCCATCAGGTGGGGGGTGGGGGATGAAGCTTTCTTT. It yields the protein CAIRWGVGDEAFF.

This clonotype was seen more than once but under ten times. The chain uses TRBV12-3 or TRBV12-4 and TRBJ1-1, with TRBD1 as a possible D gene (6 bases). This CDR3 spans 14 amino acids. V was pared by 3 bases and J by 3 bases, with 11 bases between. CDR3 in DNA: TGTGCCAGCAGTTTCGGGGGGCCGTACACTGAAGCTTTCTTT. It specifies CASSFGGPYTEAFF.

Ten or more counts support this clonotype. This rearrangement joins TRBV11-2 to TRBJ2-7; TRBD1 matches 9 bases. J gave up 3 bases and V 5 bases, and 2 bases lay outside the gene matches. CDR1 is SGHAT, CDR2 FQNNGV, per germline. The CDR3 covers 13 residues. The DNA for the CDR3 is TGTGCCAGCAGCAGGGACAGGGACTACGAGCAGTACTTC. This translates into CASSRDRDYEQYF.

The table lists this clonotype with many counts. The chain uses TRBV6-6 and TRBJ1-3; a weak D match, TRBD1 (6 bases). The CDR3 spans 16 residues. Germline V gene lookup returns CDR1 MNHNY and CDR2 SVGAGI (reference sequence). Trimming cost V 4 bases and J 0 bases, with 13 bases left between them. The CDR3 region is CASSSRQVASGNTIYF. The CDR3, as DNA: TGTGCCAGCAGTTCGCGACAGGTCGCCTCTGGAAACACCATATATTTT.